Sequencing of this T cell receptor (beta chain) was carried out in a study of blood T cells in healthy people across ages. Looking at the study overall: Capture by template switching was about one barcoded beta molecule per two T cells. Whole-study findings and limits: A greater number of naive CD4+ cells and higher diversity distinguished long-lived donors from aged donors.

A J-beta primer mix and a sample-barcoded 5' primer were used in a second PCR of roughly 6 to 11 cycles. Each CDR3 protein is one row after TCRdb ran MiXCR on the 5' RACE reads. This sample has 700,000 to 800,000 distinct CDR3 sequences, with 35% to 45% found just once. This CDR3 contains 15 residues. Germline-derived CDR1 and CDR2 are SGHNT and YYREEE (reference sequence). The V and J ends lost 2 bases and 5 bases, in that order; junction bases with no gene match: 9. A remark on this clonotype: The antigen is not known.

The sample consisted of blood. This chain joins TRBV5-4 and TRBJ2-7; 8 bases are shared with TRBD1. This TCR derives from a woman aged 60-75 years in good health. CDR3 in DNA: TGTGCCAGCAGCTTATATGGGGGACAGGTTGACGAGCAGTACTTC. Protein: CASSLYGGQVDEQYF.